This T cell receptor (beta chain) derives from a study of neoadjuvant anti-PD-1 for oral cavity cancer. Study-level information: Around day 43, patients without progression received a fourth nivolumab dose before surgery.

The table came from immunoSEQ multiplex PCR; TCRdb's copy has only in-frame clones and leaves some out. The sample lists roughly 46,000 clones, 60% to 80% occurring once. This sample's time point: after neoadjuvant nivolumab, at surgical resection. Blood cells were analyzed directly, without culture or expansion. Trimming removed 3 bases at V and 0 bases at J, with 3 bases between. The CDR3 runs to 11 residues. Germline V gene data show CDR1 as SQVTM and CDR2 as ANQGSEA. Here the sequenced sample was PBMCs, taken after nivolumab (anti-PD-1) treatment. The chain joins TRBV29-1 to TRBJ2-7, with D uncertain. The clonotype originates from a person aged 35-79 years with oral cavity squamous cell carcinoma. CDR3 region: CSVENSYEQYF. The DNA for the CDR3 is TGCAGCGTTGAGAACTCCTACGAGCAGTACTTC.